One T cell receptor beta chain is described in this entry. Trimming pared 7 bases from V and 7 bases from J, leaving 11 bases between. Looked up from germline, CDR1 is MNHEY and CDR2 is SVGAGI. The CDR3 is 11 residues long. This specimen belongs to a study of CDR3 diversity in severe acne. TCRdb re-derived calls from the PCR reads in MiXCR, one entry per CDR3 protein. This sample has about 98,000 distinct CDR3 sequences, with about half found just once. The chain employs TRBV6-5 and TRBJ2-7; D not certain. Sequenced: blood. This receptor was obtained from a male donor with acne. Written as DNA, the CDR3 is TGTGCCAGCACCCAAGCCGGGGAGCAGTACTTC. It yields the protein CASTQAGEQYF.